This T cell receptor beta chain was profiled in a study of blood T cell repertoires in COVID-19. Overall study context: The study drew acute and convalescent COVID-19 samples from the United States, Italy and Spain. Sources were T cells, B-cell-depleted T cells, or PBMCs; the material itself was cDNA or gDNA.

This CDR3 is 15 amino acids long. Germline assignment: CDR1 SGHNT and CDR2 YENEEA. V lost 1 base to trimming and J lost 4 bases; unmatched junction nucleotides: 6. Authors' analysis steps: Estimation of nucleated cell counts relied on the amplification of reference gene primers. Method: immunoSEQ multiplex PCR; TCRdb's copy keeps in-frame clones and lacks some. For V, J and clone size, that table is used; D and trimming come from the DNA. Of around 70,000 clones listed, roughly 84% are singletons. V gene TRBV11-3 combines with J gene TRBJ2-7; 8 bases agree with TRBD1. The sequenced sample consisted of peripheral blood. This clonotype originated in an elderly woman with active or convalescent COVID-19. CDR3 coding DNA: TGTGCCAGCAGCTTAGGGCCAGGGGGCGAGTACGAGCAGTACTTC. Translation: CASSLGPGGEYEQYF.